This TCR beta chain was recorded in a study of shared clonotypes between healthy human individuals. The assay was carried out at the deep level. The data were produced by immunoSEQ multiplex PCR, yet TCRdb's version contains in-frame clones alone and is incomplete. The table records some 580,000 clones, roughly 97% of them present only once. CDR1 SGHRS and CDR2 YFSETQ come from the germline V gene. The CDR3 contains 13 residues. Trimming left V 1 base short and J 2 bases short, with 6 bases between. As concerns this clone: The target antigen is unknown. Other DNA sequences in this specimen translate into the identical CDR3.

Whole-study findings and limits: Sampling was confined to blood; repertoires within tissues likely differ. Around 5% was the fraction of naive CD4 clonotypes found shared across a handful of donors. Non-shared clonotypes had lower generation probabilities than clonotypes shared by all four sorted-subset donors.

The sample consisted of naive CD4+ T cells sorted from blood. The subset was: CD45RA+ positively selected. V usage is TRBV5-1 and J usage is TRBJ2-5; TRBD2 is a possible D gene (5 bases). This TCR came from a woman aged 30 to 39 in good health. The DNA of the CDR3 is TGCGCCAGCAGCTTGAGAGGGCAAGAGACCCAGTACTTC. It encodes CASSLRGQETQYF.